This T cell receptor beta chain stems from a study of blood T cell repertoires in COVID-19. This clone was detected a few times. The CDR3 has 14 residues. Per the germline V gene, CDR1 is SGHRS and CDR2 is YFSETQ. Trimming at V came to 4 bases and at J to 8 bases, leaving 10 bases not matched to a gene. TCRdb's table, derived via immunoSEQ multiplex PCR, lists solely in-frame clones and lacks some. The sample holds under 200,000 clones; 84% are singletons and the top ten take approximately 14%. While infection was still active, Seattle patients were enrolled and then followed longitudinally. Sequencing was performed on peripheral blood. The source of this sequence is a woman aged 70-85 years with COVID-19, enrolled during active disease. The V and J genes are TRBV5-1 and TRBJ1-1, with TRBD1 matching over 8 bases. CDR3: CASSALGTGLEAFF. The CDR3 DNA reads as TGCGCCAGCAGCGCACTCGGGACAGGTTTGGAAGCTTTCTTT.